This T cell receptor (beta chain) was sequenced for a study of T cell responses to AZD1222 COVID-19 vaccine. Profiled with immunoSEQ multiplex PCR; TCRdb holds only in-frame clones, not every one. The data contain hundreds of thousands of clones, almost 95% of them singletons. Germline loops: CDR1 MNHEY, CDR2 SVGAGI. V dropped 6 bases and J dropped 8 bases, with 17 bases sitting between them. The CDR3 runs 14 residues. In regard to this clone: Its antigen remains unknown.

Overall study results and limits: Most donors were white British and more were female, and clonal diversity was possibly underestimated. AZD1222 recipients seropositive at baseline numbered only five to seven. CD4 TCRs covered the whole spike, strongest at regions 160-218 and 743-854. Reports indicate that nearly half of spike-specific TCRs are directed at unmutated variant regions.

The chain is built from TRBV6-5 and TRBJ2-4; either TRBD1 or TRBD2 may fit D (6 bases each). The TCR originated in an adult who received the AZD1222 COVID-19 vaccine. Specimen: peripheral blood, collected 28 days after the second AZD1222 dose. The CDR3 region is CASSGRGGIDIQYF. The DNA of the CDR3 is TGTGCCAGCAGCGGGAGAGGGGGTATAGACATTCAGTACTTC.